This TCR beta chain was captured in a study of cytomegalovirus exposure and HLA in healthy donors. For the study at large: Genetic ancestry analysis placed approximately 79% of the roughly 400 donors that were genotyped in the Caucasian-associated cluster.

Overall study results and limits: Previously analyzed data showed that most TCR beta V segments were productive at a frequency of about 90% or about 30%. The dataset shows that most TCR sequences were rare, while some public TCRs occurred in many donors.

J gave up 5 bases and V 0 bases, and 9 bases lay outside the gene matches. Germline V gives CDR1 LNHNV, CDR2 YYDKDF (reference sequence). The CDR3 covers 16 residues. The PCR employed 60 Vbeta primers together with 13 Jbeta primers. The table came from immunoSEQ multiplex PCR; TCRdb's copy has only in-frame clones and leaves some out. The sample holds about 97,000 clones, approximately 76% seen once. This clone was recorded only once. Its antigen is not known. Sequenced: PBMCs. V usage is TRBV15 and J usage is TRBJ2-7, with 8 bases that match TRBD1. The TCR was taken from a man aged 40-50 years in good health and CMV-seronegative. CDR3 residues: CATSRDLGQAYDEQYV. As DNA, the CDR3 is TGTGCCACCAGCAGAGATTTGGGACAGGCTTATGACGAGCAGTACGTC.